The sequence of this T cell receptor beta chain was determined in a study of T cell repertoires in cytomegalovirus infection. Study details: Both CMV infection and a matching HLA type were indicated by public TCR beta signatures.

About this clonotype itself: Its antigen is currently unknown.

General observations from the study: Clonotype analysis showed dominance of the ex vivo response by HLA-C-restricted CMV-specific TCR beta clonotypes.

Each CDR3 protein gets one entry after TCRdb re-called the reads with MiXCR. Here the sample spans fewer than 300,000 distinct CDR3 sequences, roughly a quarter being singletons. The CDR3 sequence is 14 residues long. Germline CDR1 reads MNHEY; CDR2 reads SVGEGT. Trimming stripped 6 bases from V and 0 bases from J, with 12 bases between. This sequence originates from a human donor in good health (CMV status not recorded). Some clones in this sample may be carry-over from other donors' samples. Specimen: PBMCs. The V gene is TRBV6-2 or TRBV6-3, the J gene TRBJ2-7; D possibly matches TRBD1 or TRBD2 (5 bases each). DNA of the CDR3: TGTGCCAGCAGATGGGACGGATTCTCCTACGAGCAGTACTTC. It codes for CASRWDGFSYEQYF.